This T cell receptor (beta chain) was captured in a study of T cell responses to AZD1222 COVID-19 vaccine. Whole-study findings and limits: The study found Spike-specific TCR breadth and depth rose after two AZD1222 doses.

This clone came up a few times. Its antigen is currently unknown. Germline assignment: CDR1 KGHSH and CDR2 LQKENI. The CDR3 is made up of 14 amino acids. J gave up 6 bases and V 5 bases, and 7 bases lay outside the gene matches. This table comes from immunoSEQ multiplex PCR, and its TCRdb copy is limited to in-frame clones, with some not included. The sample yields 95,000 to 100,000 clones, around 90% seen once. V and J are TRBV18 and TRBJ1-5, with 7 positions matching TRBD1. Sequencing used peripheral blood, obtained on day 0 of AZD1222 vaccination. This receptor was identified in an adult in good health. For the CDR3, the DNA is TGTGCCAGCTCAGAACAGGGGATTGGTCAGCCCCAGCATTTT. Translating gives CASSEQGIGQPQHF.